The 6 T cell receptor beta chains reported below all come from one sample, sequenced in a study of spatial heterogeneity in lung cancer. Study outcomes and limitations: In tumors, expanded intratumoral alpha and beta TCR counts tracked mutation counts.

TCRdb re-derived calls from the 5' RACE reads in MiXCR, one entry per CDR3 protein. In the table there are approximately 13,000 distinct CDR3 sequences, just over 5% of which are singletons. As to time point: sample taken at primary tumor resection. These receptors' antigens are unknown. Sample: lung tumor tissue, taken at surgery. The receptors derive from a male donor with early-stage non-small cell lung cancer.

This clonotype was detected ten times or more. This rearrangement joins TRBV10-2 to TRBJ2-3; D remains ambiguous. This CDR3 contains 14 residues. The V end was cut by 8 bases, the J end by 6 bases, with 18 bases between. CDR1 WSHSY and CDR2 SAAADI come from the germline V gene. Written as DNA, the CDR3 is TGCGCCAGCGGCTTAAATAACGTGGAGGATACGCAGTATTTT. Translation: CASGLNNVEDTQYF.

This clonotype came up many times. The CDR3 here is CASSLEGTETQYF. For the CDR3, the DNA is TGTGCCAGCAGCTTAGAGGGCACAGAGACCCAGTACTTC. The rearrangement uses TRBV7-2 and TRBJ2-5; no firm D call. The germline V gene has CDR1 SGHTA and CDR2 FQGNSA. V shed 1 base and J shed 4 bases, with 7 bases lying between them. The CDR3 totals 13 residues. Together with reference TRBV7-2 and TRBJ2-5, the CDR3 gives the full variable domain: GAGVSQSPSNKVTEKGKDVELRCDPISGHTALYWYRQSLGQGLEFLIYFQGNSAPDKSGLPSDRFSAERTGGSVSTLTIQRTQQEDSAVYLCASSLEGTETQYFGPGTRLLVL.

The chain links TRBV6-1 to TRBJ2-7; tentative D call: TRBD1 (5 bases). Germline CDR1 MNHNS, CDR2 SASEGT. This CDR3 spans 14 amino acids. V dropped 1 base and J dropped 3 bases, with 10 bases sitting between them. CDR3 amino acids: CASSEGTTVYEQYF. In DNA form, the CDR3 reads TGTGCCAGCAGTGAAGGGACAACGGTCTACGAGCAGTACTTC.

There are many counts of this clonotype. The chain employs TRBV27 and TRBJ2-2; 9 bases agree with TRBD1. After removal of 3 bases from V and 4 bases from J, the junction contained 9 bases not matched to a gene. The germline gives CDR1 MNHEY, CDR2 SMNVEV (reference sequence). CDR3 length equals 17 residues. Here the CDR3 reads CASSFAPGQGFTGELFF. The CDR3 nucleotides are TGTGCCAGCAGTTTTGCCCCGGGACAGGGCTTCACCGGGGAGCTGTTTTTT.

This clonotype was detected ten times or more. The rearrangement uses TRBV7-9 and TRBJ2-7; weak D call: TRBD2 (5 bases). This CDR3 comprises 14 residues. Germline-derived CDR1 and CDR2 are SEHNR and FQNEAQ (reference sequence). Deletions cut 4 bases from V and 12 bases from J, with 22 bases between. The CDR3 sequence: CASSSLDRSRGLYF. For the CDR3, the DNA is TGTGCCAGCAGCTCCCTGGATAGATCCCGCGGGCTGTACTTC.

At least ten counts were recorded for this clonotype. V and J are TRBV28 and TRBJ1-4; D remains unclear. Trimming took 6 bases from V and 3 from J, leaving 5 bases between them. Germline lookup yields CDR1 MDHEN and CDR2 SYDVKM. CDR3 size: 12 residues. This CDR3 reads CASSDPNEKLFF. CDR3 sequence (DNA): TGTGCCAGCAGCGACCCTAATGAAAAACTGTTTTTT.